The clone carrying this T cell receptor beta chain rates as medium-sized (0.01 to 0.1%). It is unclear where the CDR3 begins or ends on the DNA, so no DNA is shown, and the CDR3 is as TCRdb lists it. Clones were read by immunoSEQ multiplex PCR, and TCRdb kept only the in-frame ones, dropping some. The data hold 9,000 to 13,000 clones, with around 74% observed a single time. The CDR3 has 16 residues if both end residues are counted. CDR1 and CDR2 (germline): MNHEY, SVGAGI. The data originate from a study of sequential checkpoint blockade in melanoma. In the study overall: After both sequences, patients received maintenance nivolumab.

Treatment specified: randomized to nivolumab then ipilimumab (arm A) or the reverse (arm B). This TCR was sampled from a human donor with melanoma. The sequencing here drew on CD8+ T cells sorted from blood (inferred from file names), taken from a patient given nivolumab and ipilimumab in sequence. The gene calls are TRBV6-5 and TRBJ2-7; the table's TRBD1 call for D was not verified on the DNA. CDR3 protein: CASSSSIRVRAYEQYF.